This paragraph reports one T cell receptor beta chain. The data derive from a study of blood T cell repertoires in COVID-19. About the research overall: Samples taken during acute and convalescent COVID-19 were collected in the United States, Italy and Spain.

Study processing details: Cell counts per sample came from amplifying reference gene primers. Assay used: immunoSEQ multiplex PCR; TCRdb lists only in-frame clones, some missing. V, J and clone size are those of that table, while D and trimming were read from the DNA. The data contain around 50,000 clones, about nine tenths of them seen just once; the ten biggest clones take up roughly 15%. Trimming cost V 3 bases and J 2 bases, with 5 bases left between them. This CDR3 comprises 13 residues. The germline V gene has CDR1 SQVTM and CDR2 ANQGSEA. The origin of this receptor is a man aged 60 to 69 with active or convalescent COVID-19. The V gene is TRBV29-1, the J gene TRBJ2-6; D not resolved. The sample consisted of peripheral blood. CDR3 amino acids: CSVERAGANVLTF. Here the CDR3 DNA reads TGCAGCGTTGAGCGTGCTGGGGCCAACGTCCTGACTTTC.